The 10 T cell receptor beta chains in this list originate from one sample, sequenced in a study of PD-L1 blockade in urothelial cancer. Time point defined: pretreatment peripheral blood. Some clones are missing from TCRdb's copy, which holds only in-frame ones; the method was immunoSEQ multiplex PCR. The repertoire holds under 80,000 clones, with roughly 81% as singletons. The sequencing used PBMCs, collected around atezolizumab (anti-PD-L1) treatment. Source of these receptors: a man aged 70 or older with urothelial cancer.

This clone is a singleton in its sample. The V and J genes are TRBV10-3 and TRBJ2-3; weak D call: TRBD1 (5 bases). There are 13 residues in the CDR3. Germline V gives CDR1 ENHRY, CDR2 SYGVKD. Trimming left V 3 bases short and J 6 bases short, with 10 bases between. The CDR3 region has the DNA TGTGCCATCAGTGACCAAGGGGCCGATACGCAGTATTTT. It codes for CAISDQGADTQYF.

CDR3 loop: CASSLTGDNYGYTF. In nucleotides, the CDR3 is TGTGCCAGCAGTCTGACAGGGGATAACTATGGCTACACCTTC. The chain has TRBV7-8 and TRBJ1-2, with 8 bases fitting TRBD1. The CDR3 runs to 14 residues. V trimming: 6 bases; J trimming: 1 base; junction bases outside the gene matches: 4. Germline V gene lookup returns CDR1 SGHVS and CDR2 FQNEAQ.

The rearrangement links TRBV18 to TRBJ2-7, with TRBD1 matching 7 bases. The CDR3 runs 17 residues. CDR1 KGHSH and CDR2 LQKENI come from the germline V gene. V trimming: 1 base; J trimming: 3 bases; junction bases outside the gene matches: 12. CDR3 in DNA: TGTGCCAGCTCACCACGGCAGACAGGGAGTCCCTTCTACGAGCAGTACTTC. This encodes CASSPRQTGSPFYEQYF.

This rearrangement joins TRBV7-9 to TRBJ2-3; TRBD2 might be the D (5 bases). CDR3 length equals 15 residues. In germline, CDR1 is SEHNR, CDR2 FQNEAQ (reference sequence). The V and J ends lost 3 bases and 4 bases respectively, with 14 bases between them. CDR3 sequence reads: CASSLGAAASDTQYF. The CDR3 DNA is TGTGCCAGCAGCTTGGGAGCGGCCGCATCAGATACGCAGTATTTT.

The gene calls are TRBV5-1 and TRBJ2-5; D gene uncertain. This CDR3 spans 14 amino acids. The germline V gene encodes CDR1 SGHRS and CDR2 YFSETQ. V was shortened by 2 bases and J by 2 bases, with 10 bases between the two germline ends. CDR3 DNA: TGCGCCAGCAGCTTTTTACGGGTTCAAGAGACCCAGTACTTC. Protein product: CASSFLRVQETQYF.

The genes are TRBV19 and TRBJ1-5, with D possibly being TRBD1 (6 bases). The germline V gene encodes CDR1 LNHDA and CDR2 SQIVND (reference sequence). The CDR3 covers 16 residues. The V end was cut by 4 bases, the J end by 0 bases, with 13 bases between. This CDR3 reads CASSSFGQYSNQPQHF. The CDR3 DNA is TGTGCCAGTAGTAGTTTCGGACAGTATAGCAATCAGCCCCAGCATTTT. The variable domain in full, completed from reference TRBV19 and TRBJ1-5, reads DGGITQSPKYLFRKEGQNVTLSCEQNLNHDAMYWYRQDPGQGLRLIYYSQIVNDFQKGDIAEGYSVSREKKESFPLTVTSAQKNPTAFYLCASSSFGQYSNQPQHFGDGTRLSIL.

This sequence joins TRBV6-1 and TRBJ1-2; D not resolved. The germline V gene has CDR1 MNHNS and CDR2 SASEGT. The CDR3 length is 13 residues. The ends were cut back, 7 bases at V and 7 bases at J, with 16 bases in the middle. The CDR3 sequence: CASTNNYDPGYTF. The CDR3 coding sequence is TGTGCCAGCACAAACAATTACGATCCTGGCTACACCTTC.

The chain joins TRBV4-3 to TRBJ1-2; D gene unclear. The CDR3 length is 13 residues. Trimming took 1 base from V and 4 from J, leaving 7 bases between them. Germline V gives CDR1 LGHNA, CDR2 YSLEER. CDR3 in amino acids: CASSQGLPYGYTF. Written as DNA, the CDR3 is TGCGCCAGCAGCCAAGGTCTTCCCTATGGCTACACCTTC.

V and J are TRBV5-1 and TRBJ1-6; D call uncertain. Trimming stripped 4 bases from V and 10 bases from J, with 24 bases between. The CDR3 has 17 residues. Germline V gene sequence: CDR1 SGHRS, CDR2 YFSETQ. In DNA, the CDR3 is TGCGCCAGCAGCCCGACTACCGGGCCCCTTTGGGAGTCACCCCTCCACTTT. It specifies CASSPTTGPLWESPLHF.

CDR3 DNA: TGTGCCAGCAGCTTAAAAGGGGGCGGTGAAAAACTGTTTTTT. This sequence encodes CASSLKGGGEKLFF. V is TRBV7-9 and J is TRBJ1-4, with TRBD1 matching 7 bases. Per the germline V gene, CDR1 is SEHNR and CDR2 is FQNEAQ (reference sequence). The CDR3 contains 14 residues. The junction had 4 bases not matched to a gene; V was cut back by 2 bases and J by 7 bases.